These 22 T cell receptor beta chains were all obtained from the same sample, sequenced in a study of blood T cell repertoires in COVID-19. The data were produced by immunoSEQ multiplex PCR, yet TCRdb's version contains in-frame clones alone and is incomplete. This sample has about 120,000 clones, with more than 85% found just once. The sequenced material came from peripheral blood. These receptors were collected from a man in his 60s with COVID-19, enrolled during active disease.

This chain uses TRBV11-1 with TRBJ2-2; possible D gene TRBD1, 6 bases. Germline CDR1 reads SGHAT; CDR2 reads FQDESV (reference sequence). The CDR3 length is 15 residues. Trimming took 7 bases from V and 5 from J, leaving 17 bases between them. CDR3 amino acids: CASTRQALETGELFF. As DNA, the CDR3 is TGTGCCAGCACCCGACAGGCCCTGGAAACCGGGGAGCTGTTTTTT.

This chain links TRBV2 with TRBJ2-5; perhaps TRBD2 as D (5 bases). CDR3 length: 15 residues. V was pared by 3 bases and J by 5 bases, with 16 bases between. Germline V gene lookup returns CDR1 SNHLY and CDR2 FYNNEI. This CDR3 is CASSDRSSWRETQYF. Written as DNA, the CDR3 is TGTGCCAGCAGTGATAGGTCTAGCTGGAGGGAGACCCAGTACTTC.

The chain employs TRBV29-1 and TRBJ1-1; possibly TRBD1 for D (5 bases). V was shortened by 7 bases and J by 0 bases, with 9 bases between the two germline ends. The CDR3 runs 12 residues. Germline CDR1 reads SQVTM; CDR2 reads ANQGSEA. This CDR3 is CSGGQLNTEAFF. In nucleotides, the CDR3 is TGCAGCGGAGGACAATTGAACACTGAAGCTTTCTTT. The variable domain in full, with the rest retrieved from reference TRBV29-1 and TRBJ1-1, is SAVISQKPSRDICQRGTSLTIQCQVDSQVTMMFWYRQQPGQSLTLIATANQGSEATYESGFVIDKFPISRPNLTFSTLTVSNMSPEDSSIYLCSGGQLNTEAFFGQGTRLTVV.

This chain links TRBV21-1 with TRBJ2-1; the table's D call, TRBD2, has no DNA check behind it. TRBV21-1 is a listed pseudogene. CDR3 size: 15 residues. In DNA form, the CDR3 reads TGTGCCAGCAGCCCACGGAGTTGGACTAGCGGGGAGCAGTTCTTC. Translated: CASSPRSWTSGEQFF.

The rearrangement joins TRBV9 to TRBJ2-5; weak D call: TRBD2 (6 bases). Trimming stripped 4 bases from V and 4 bases from J, with 14 bases between. CDR1 is SGDLS, CDR2 YYNGEE, per germline. The CDR3 sequence is 14 residues long. The CDR3 sequence: CASSTTSQGETQYF. The CDR3, as DNA: TGTGCCAGCAGCACTACTAGCCAGGGAGAGACCCAGTACTTC.

This clone was seen just once. This CDR3 is CASSPLRGAWTGELFF. Here the CDR3 DNA reads TGTGCCAGCAGCCCATTACGGGGGGCATGGACCGGGGAGCTGTTTTTT. The rearrangement joins TRBV7-3 to TRBJ2-2, with D perhaps TRBD2 (7 bases). The CDR3 covers 16 residues. Germline V gene lookup returns CDR1 SGHTA and CDR2 FQGTGA. Trimming stripped 5 bases from V and 5 bases from J, with 18 bases between.

The J gene is TRBJ1-4, the V gene TRBV4-3; 12 bases map to TRBD1. The CDR3 has 18 residues. Trimming cost V 0 bases and J 8 bases; bases outside gene matches: 10. Germline lookup yields CDR1 LGHNA and CDR2 YSLEER. The DNA of the CDR3 is TGCGCCAGCAGCCAAGATGCTAATCCCGGGACAGGGGGCGAAAAACTGTTTTTT. It translates to CASSQDANPGTGGEKLFF.

The chain is built from TRBV5-1 and TRBJ2-5; D is unresolved. This CDR3 is 11 amino acids long. Germline CDR1 and CDR2: SGHRS and YFSETQ. The V end lost 5 bases, the J end lost 5 bases, and 7 bases lay between the germline ends. CDR3 residues: CASSLSETQYF. The CDR3 nucleotides read TGCGCCAGCAGTTTATCGGAGACCCAGTACTTC.

This clone was counted between two and nine times. The chain links TRBV27 to TRBJ1-2; tentatively, D is TRBD1 (6 bases). The germline CDR1 and CDR2 sequences are MNHEY and SMNVEV (reference sequence). This CDR3 region has 12 residues. Trimming removed 5 bases from V and 4 bases from J, with 8 bases in between. The CDR3 loop reads CASSPTGYGYTF. The CDR3 coding sequence is TGTGCCAGCAGTCCGACAGGCTATGGCTACACCTTC.

V usage is TRBV6-5 and J usage is TRBJ1-2; weak D call: TRBD1 (5 bases). Germline CDR1 MNHEY, CDR2 SVGAGI. The CDR3 has 12 residues. The V end lost 7 bases, the J end lost 4 bases, and 10 bases lay between the germline ends. For the CDR3, the DNA is TGTGCCAGCACCCAGGGAGGCTATGGCTACACCTTC. Translating gives CASTQGGYGYTF.

J is TRBJ1-1 and V is TRBV30; maybe TRBD1 (6 bases). The V gene's germline CDR1 is GTSNPN and CDR2 SVGIG (reference sequence). The V end was cut by 4 bases, the J end by 8 bases, with 14 bases between. The CDR3 length is 12 residues. The CDR3 DNA sequence: TGTGCCTGGACCGCCGGGACACTCGAAGCTTTCTTT. The encoded protein is CAWTAGTLEAFF.

A single count supports this clone. The chain recombines TRBV18 with TRBJ1-5; D remains ambiguous. V shed 0 bases and J shed 0 bases, with 9 bases lying between them. The germline CDR1 and CDR2 sequences are KGHSH and LQKENI. The CDR3 contains 16 residues. The CDR3 reads CASSPPGGYSNQPQHF. CDR3 coding DNA: TGTGCCAGCTCACCACCAGGCGGTTATAGCAATCAGCCCCAGCATTTT.

This chain connects TRBV6-5 to TRBJ2-2, with 7 bases matching TRBD1. Trimming removed 4 bases from V and 3 bases from J; junction bases left unmatched: 2. The CDR3 has 14 residues. CDR1 is MNHEY, CDR2 SVGAGI, per germline. CDR3 DNA sequence: TGTGCCAGCAGTTCACAGGGGTACACCGGGGAGCTGTTTTTT. This translates into CASSSQGYTGELFF.

This chain joins TRBV19 and TRBJ2-5; 7 nucleotides align to TRBD1. V gave up 5 bases and J gave up 4 bases; unmatched junction bases: 7. The CDR3 extends over 14 amino acids. Germline CDR1 reads LNHDA; CDR2 reads SQIVND (reference sequence). CDR3 in amino acids: CASSSRTGRETQYF. CDR3 sequence (DNA): TGTGCCAGTAGTTCCCGGACAGGTAGAGAGACCCAGTACTTC.

V is TRBV7-2 and J is TRBJ2-4, with a possible D match to TRBD2 (5 bases). The CDR3 has 16 residues. V was trimmed by 1 base and J by 7 bases, leaving 17 bases between them. Per germline, CDR1 SGHTA and CDR2 FQGNSA. The CDR3 is CASSLEAGLIGNIQYF. CDR3 coding DNA: TGTGCCAGCAGCTTAGAGGCGGGCCTAATTGGTAACATTCAGTACTTC.

The gene calls are TRBV3-1 (or the pseudogene TRBV3-2) and TRBJ2-7; D remains unclear. The ends were cut back, 4 bases at V and 0 bases at J, with 13 bases in the middle. Germline V gene sequence: CDR1 LGHDT, CDR2 YNNKEL (reference sequence). The CDR3 has 15 amino acids. CDR3 bases: TGTGCCAGCAGCCTCAGGCTGGCAGGCTCCTACGAGCAGTACTTC. It specifies CASSLRLAGSYEQYF.

The J gene is TRBJ1-2, the V gene TRBV7-3; TRBD1 agrees at 7 bases. Germline values: CDR1 SGHTA, CDR2 FQGTGA. The length of the CDR3 is 15 residues. Germline trimming cut 0 bases from V and 6 bases from J; bases unmatched to any gene: 7. The CDR3 sequence: CASSLTMTGWNGYTF. CDR3 DNA: TGTGCCAGCAGCTTAACGATGACAGGGTGGAATGGCTACACCTTC.

This chain links TRBV28 with TRBJ1-6, with 10 nucleotides matching TRBD1. Trimming cost V 7 bases and J 9 bases; bases outside gene matches: 9. Germline-derived CDR1 and CDR2 are MDHEN and SYDVKM. The CDR3 is made up of 15 amino acids. CDR3: CASIRQGAVRSPLHF. The CDR3 coding sequence is TGTGCCAGCATCAGACAGGGGGCCGTTCGTTCACCCCTCCACTTT.

This chain links TRBV5-1 with TRBJ2-7; the D is unclear. CDR1 is SGHRS, CDR2 YFSETQ, per germline. The CDR3 has 15 amino acids. V was shortened by 0 bases and J by 2 bases, with 12 bases between the two germline ends. The CDR3 loop is CASSLDSLGTYEQYF. CDR3 bases: TGCGCCAGCAGCTTGGACAGCCTTGGAACCTACGAGCAGTACTTC. Combining the CDR3 with reference TRBV5-1 and TRBJ2-7 gives the whole variable domain KAGVTQTPRYLIKTRGQQVTLSCSPISGHRSVSWYQQTPGQGLQFLFEYFSETQRNKGNFPGRFSGRQFSNSRSEMNVSTLELGDSALYLCASSLDSLGTYEQYFGPGTRLTVT.

The chain carries TRBV14 and TRBJ2-5; D is perhaps TRBD2 (6 bases). The CDR3 is 14 residues long. V was pared by 2 bases and J by 7 bases, with 14 bases between. CDR1 is SGHDN and CDR2 is FVKESK in the germline V gene. The CDR3: CASSQQGGSWTQYF. CDR3 coding DNA: TGTGCCAGCAGCCAACAGGGAGGCTCATGGACCCAGTACTTC.

The chain carries TRBV25-1 and TRBJ2-7, with D perhaps matching TRBD1 (5 bases). Germline CDR1 MGHDK, CDR2 SYGVNS. The length of the CDR3 is 13 residues. V lost 5 bases to trimming and J lost 7 bases, with 15 bases between them. The CDR3 region has the DNA TGTGCCAGCAGTTTCAGTCGTTGGACAGAGCAGTACTTC. As protein: CASSFSRWTEQYF.

The chain uses TRBV29-1 and TRBJ1-2; D remains ambiguous. The CDR3 sequence is 13 residues long. Deletions cut 4 bases from V and 0 bases from J, with 9 bases between. In germline, CDR1 is SQVTM, CDR2 ANQGSEA. CDR3 sequence: CSVVGGTNYGYTF. The CDR3 DNA reads as TGCAGCGTTGTAGGCGGAACTAACTATGGCTACACCTTC.